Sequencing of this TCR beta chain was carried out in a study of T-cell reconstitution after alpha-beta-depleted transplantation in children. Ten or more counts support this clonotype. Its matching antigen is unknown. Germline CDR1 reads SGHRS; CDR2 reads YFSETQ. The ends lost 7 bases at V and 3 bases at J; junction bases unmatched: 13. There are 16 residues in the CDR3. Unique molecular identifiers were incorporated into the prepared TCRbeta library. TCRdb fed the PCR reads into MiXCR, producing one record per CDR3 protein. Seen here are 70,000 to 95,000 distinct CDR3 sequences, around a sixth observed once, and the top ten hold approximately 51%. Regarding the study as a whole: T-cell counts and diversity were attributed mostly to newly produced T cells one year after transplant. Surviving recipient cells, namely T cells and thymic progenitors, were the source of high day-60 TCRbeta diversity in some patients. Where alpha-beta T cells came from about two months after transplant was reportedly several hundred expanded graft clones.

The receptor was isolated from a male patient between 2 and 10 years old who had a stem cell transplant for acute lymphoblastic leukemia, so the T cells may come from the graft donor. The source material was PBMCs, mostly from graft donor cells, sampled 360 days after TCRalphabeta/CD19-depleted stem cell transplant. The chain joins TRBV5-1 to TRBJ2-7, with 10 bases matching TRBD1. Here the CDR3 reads CASRDRGLGRSYEQYF. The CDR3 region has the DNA TGCGCCAGCCGGGACAGGGGCCTTGGAAGGAGCTACGAGCAGTACTTC.